The subject of this entry is one T cell receptor (beta chain). At one end the junction does not follow the germline gene, possibly because of a read error. This CDR3 comprises 12 residues. The germline V gene encodes CDR1 SEHNR and CDR2 FQNEAQ (reference sequence). TCRdb reprocessed the 5' RACE reads with MiXCR, giving one entry per CDR3 protein. The data contain 7,000 or so distinct CDR3 sequences, 45% to 65% of them seen just once; the ten biggest clones take up over 2.5%. The sample taken for sequencing was naive CD4+ T cells sorted from a lymph node. Subset: naive CD4+ T cells, CD4+CD45RA+CD25-. The chain links TRBV7-9 to TRBJ1-2; D is possibly TRBD1 (5 bases). This sequence originates from a female donor with breast cancer. CDR3 residues: CASSLQGGGYAF. CDR3 sequence (DNA): TGTGCCAGCAGCTTACAGGGAGGTGGCTACGCCTTC.